These 17 T cell receptor beta chains were all obtained from the same sample, sequenced in a study of control samples from healthy donors and cancer patients. Sequencing was performed with immunoSEQ multiplex PCR; in TCRdb, only in-frame clones are kept and a portion is missing. The sample yields tens of thousands of clones, nearly 90% seen once. The sequencing input was PBMCs. The receptors derive from a man aged 60-69 years with colorectal cancer.

CDR3 protein: CASSPGLRQANTGELFF. The DNA for the CDR3 is TGTGCCAGCTCTCCAGGGCTCCGACAGGCGAACACCGGGGAGCTGTTTTTT. This chain joins TRBV18 and TRBJ2-2; possibly TRBD1 for D (6 bases). The CDR3 is 17 residues long. Trimming cost V 6 bases and J 0 bases, with 17 bases left between them. CDR1 is KGHSH, CDR2 LQKENI, per germline.

The gene calls are TRBV7-2 and TRBJ2-7; perhaps TRBD2 as D (6 bases). Germline lookup yields CDR1 SGHTA and CDR2 FQGNSA. This CDR3 is 13 amino acids long. Trimming cost V 3 bases and J 5 bases, with 11 bases left between them. The CDR3 loop is CASSLSGSHEQYF. CDR3 nucleotides: TGTGCCAGCAGCTTGAGCGGGTCGCACGAGCAGTACTTC.

This rearrangement joins TRBV3-1 (or the pseudogene TRBV3-2) to TRBJ1-1, with D tentatively TRBD1 (5 bases). The CDR3 totals 13 residues. Deletions cut 6 bases from V and 1 base from J, with 9 bases between. Germline values: CDR1 LGHDT, CDR2 YNNKEL (reference sequence). The CDR3 loop is CASRLQANTEAFF. The CDR3 DNA reads as TGTGCCAGCAGGTTACAGGCGAACACTGAAGCTTTCTTT.

This chain links TRBV11-3 with TRBJ2-1, with D possibly TRBD1 on 5 matching bases. From germline, CDR1 is SGHNT and CDR2 YENEEA. This CDR3 has 12 amino acids. V lost 1 base to trimming and J lost 15 bases, with 13 bases between them. CDR3 DNA sequence: TGTGCCAGCAGCTTAGTGCAGGGTCAAGTGTTCTTC. This gives the protein CASSLVQGQVFF.

This chain uses TRBV3-1 (or the pseudogene TRBV3-2) with TRBJ1-3, with D unclear. Germline CDR1 and CDR2: LGHDT and YNNKEL (reference sequence). This CDR3 region has 14 residues. V was cut by 3 bases and J by 0 bases, with 6 bases left in between. CDR3 DNA: TGTGCCAGCAGCCAGGGGTACTCTGGAAACACCATATATTTT. Translation gives CASSQGYSGNTIYF.

J is TRBJ2-7 and V is TRBV7-9; 10 positions agree with TRBD2. Germline V gives CDR1 SEHNR, CDR2 FQNEAQ (reference sequence). Losses at the gene ends were 4 bases for V and 7 bases for J; bases not matched to a gene: 4. This CDR3 is 13 amino acids long. In DNA, the CDR3 is TGTGCCAGCAGCTCAGCGGGGGGGATAGAGCAGTACTTC. This encodes CASSSAGGIEQYF.

The gene calls are TRBV6-5 and TRBJ1-1; no definite D call. CDR1 and CDR2 from the germline V gene are MNHEY and SVGAGI. V lost 0 bases, J lost 1 base, and 9 bases lay in between. This CDR3 has 15 amino acids. The CDR3 loop reads CASSYSRSKNTEAFF. CDR3 sequence (DNA): TGTGCCAGCAGTTACTCCCGCAGTAAGAACACTGAAGCTTTCTTT.

This clone appeared a single time. The chain employs TRBV5-1 and TRBJ2-7, with 10 bases fitting TRBD1. Trimming removed 4 bases from V and 5 bases from J; junction bases left unmatched: 6. Germline V gives CDR1 SGHRS, CDR2 YFSETQ. CDR3 length: 14 amino acids. CDR3 sequence: CASSPGDRGHEQYF. The DNA of the CDR3 is TGCGCCAGCAGCCCAGGGGACAGGGGCCACGAGCAGTACTTC. Full variable domain (missing parts from reference TRBV5-1 and TRBJ2-7): KAGVTQTPRYLIKTRGQQVTLSCSPISGHRSVSWYQQTPGQGLQFLFEYFSETQRNKGNFPGRFSGRQFSNSRSEMNVSTLELGDSALYLCASSPGDRGHEQYFGPGTRLTVT.

V is TRBV4-2 and J is TRBJ1-6; D not certain. CDR1 and CDR2 (germline): LGHNA, YNFKEQ. Trimming removed 0 bases from V and 7 bases from J, with 16 bases in between. There are 17 residues in the CDR3. CDR3 sequence (DNA): TGTGCCAGCAGCCAAGATTCGGGAGGGAGATCGAATTCACCCCTCCACTTT. As protein: CASSQDSGGRSNSPLHF.

This chain uses TRBV5-6 with TRBJ2-1, with D possibly being TRBD1 or TRBD2 (6 bases each). The CDR3 is made up of 15 amino acids. Trimming pared 4 bases from V and 9 bases from J, leaving 20 bases between. Germline lookup yields CDR1 SGHDT and CDR2 YYEEEE. CDR3 coding DNA: TGTGCCAGCAGCCCGGAGGGGGTATACTGGGGTGAGCAGTTCTTC. Protein product: CASSPEGVYWGEQFF.

The chain joins TRBV5-4 to TRBJ2-5; D remains ambiguous. Germline assignment: CDR1 SGHNT and CDR2 YYREEE (reference sequence). The V end was cut by 1 base, the J end by 0 bases, with 4 bases between. The CDR3 runs to 13 residues. The CDR3 loop reads CASSLWYQETQYF. DNA of the CDR3: TGTGCCAGCAGCTTGTGGTACCAAGAGACCCAGTACTTC.

The chain recombines TRBV7-9 with TRBJ1-1; 10 positions match TRBD1. Germline CDR1 SEHNR, CDR2 FQNEAQ (reference sequence). J gave up 1 base and V 7 bases, and 3 bases lay outside the gene matches. There are 14 residues in the CDR3. The CDR3 DNA sequence: TGTGCCAGCAAGACAGGGGGCGCGAACACTGAAGCTTTCTTT. It yields the protein CASKTGGANTEAFF.

The rearrangement joins TRBV11-3 to TRBJ2-3; D may match TRBD1 or TRBD2 (5 bases each). V was clipped by 5 bases and J by 0 bases, with 15 bases between them. CDR3 length equals 16 residues. CDR1 and CDR2 from the germline V gene are SGHNT and YENEEA. CDR3 coding DNA: TGTGCCAGCAGCCCCGGGACGCATCCTAGCACAGATACGCAGTATTTT. Encoded protein: CASSPGTHPSTDTQYF.

The chain combines TRBV27 with TRBJ1-5; 8 bases are shared with TRBD1. The germline gives CDR1 MNHEY, CDR2 SMNVEV (reference sequence). The CDR3 consists of 18 residues. Trimming cost V 8 bases and J 3 bases; bases outside gene matches: 18. For the CDR3, the DNA is TGTGCCAGCCCTCCGGGCCCAGGGGGCAGTTGTTTCAATCAGCCCCAGCATTTT. Residues: CASPPGPGGSCFNQPQHF.

The table lists this clone with a few counts. The same CDR3 also results from other DNA sequences found in this sample. This chain joins TRBV5-1 and TRBJ1-1; unclear D gene. V lost 0 bases and J 0 bases, leaving 6 bases between the germline ends. CDR1 and CDR2 (germline): SGHRS, YFSETQ. The CDR3 extends over 14 amino acids. In DNA form, the CDR3 reads TGCGCCAGCAGCTTGGGAGGGATGAACACTGAAGCTTTCTTT. It translates to CASSLGGMNTEAFF.

The chain uses TRBV27 and TRBJ2-7, with unresolved D. Germline lookup yields CDR1 MNHEY and CDR2 SMNVEV (reference sequence). V lost 3 bases, J lost 0 bases, and 9 bases lay in between. The CDR3 contains 14 residues. The CDR3 region is CASSFDRSSYEQYF. The CDR3 DNA reads as TGTGCCAGCAGTTTCGACCGAAGCTCCTACGAGCAGTACTTC.

The chain recombines TRBV6-2 or TRBV6-3 with TRBJ1-1, with D perhaps matching TRBD1 (5 bases). V lost 3 bases, J lost 4 bases, and 12 bases lay in between. Germline V CDR1 and CDR2: MNHEY, SVGEGT. The CDR3 has 14 amino acids. The CDR3 DNA follows: TGTGCCAGCAGTTATAGATTAGGGACCACTGAAGCTTTCTTT. Its protein is CASSYRLGTTEAFF.